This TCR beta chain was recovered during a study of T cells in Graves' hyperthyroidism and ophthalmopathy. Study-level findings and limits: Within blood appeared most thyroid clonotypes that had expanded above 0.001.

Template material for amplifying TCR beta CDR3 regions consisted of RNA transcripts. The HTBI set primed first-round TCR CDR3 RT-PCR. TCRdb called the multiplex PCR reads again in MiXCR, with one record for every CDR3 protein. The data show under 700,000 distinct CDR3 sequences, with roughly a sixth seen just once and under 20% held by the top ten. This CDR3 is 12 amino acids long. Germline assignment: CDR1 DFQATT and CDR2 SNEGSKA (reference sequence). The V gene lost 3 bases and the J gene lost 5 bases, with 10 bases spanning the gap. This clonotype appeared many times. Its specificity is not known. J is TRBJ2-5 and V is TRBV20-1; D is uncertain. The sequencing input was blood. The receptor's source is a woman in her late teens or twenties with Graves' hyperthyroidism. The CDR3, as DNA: TGCAGTGCTAGGCAGAGTAGGGAGACCCAGTACTTC. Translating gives CSARQSRETQYF.